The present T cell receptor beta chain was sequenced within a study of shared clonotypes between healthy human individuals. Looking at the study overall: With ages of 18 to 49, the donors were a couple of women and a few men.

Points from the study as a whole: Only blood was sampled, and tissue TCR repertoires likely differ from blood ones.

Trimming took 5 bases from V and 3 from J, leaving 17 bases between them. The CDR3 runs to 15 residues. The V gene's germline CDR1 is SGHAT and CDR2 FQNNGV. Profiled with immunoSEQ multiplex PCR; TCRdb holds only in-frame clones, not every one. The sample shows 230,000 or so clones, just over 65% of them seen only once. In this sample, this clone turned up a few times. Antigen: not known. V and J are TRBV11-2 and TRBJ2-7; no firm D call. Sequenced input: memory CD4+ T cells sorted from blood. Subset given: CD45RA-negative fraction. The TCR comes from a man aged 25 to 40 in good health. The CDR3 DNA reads TGTGCCAGCAGCCCCATTGGGTTGTTGGACTACGAGCAGTACTTC. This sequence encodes CASSPIGLLDYEQYF.